This T cell receptor beta chain was documented in a study of T cells in Graves' hyperthyroidism and ophthalmopathy. The study based diagnoses on clinical symptoms, serum thyroxine and TRAb, thyroid ultrasound and orbital computed tomography. The PBMCs studied were ones that came from about 10 ml fresh peripheral blood. Findings and limits, study-wide: Blood also contained most expanded thyroid clonotypes above 0.001.

This clonotype was found many times. Its antigen is undetermined. Amplification targeted TCR beta CDR3 regions from RNA transcripts. The HTBI primer set drove a first-round RT-PCR of the TCR CDR3. TCRdb reanalysed the multiplex PCR reads using MiXCR and keeps one entry per CDR3 protein. Of around 480,000 distinct CDR3 sequences in the sample, 14% were seen once. Per germline, CDR1 SGHDT and CDR2 YYEEEE. CDR3 size: 12 residues. The germline V and J ends were trimmed by 4 bases and 0 bases, with 5 bases remaining between them. The sample taken for sequencing was blood. V gene TRBV5-6 combines with J gene TRBJ2-7, with D unclear. The TCR comes from a woman under 30 with Graves' hyperthyroidism. CDR3 sequence: CASSQSSYEQYF. For the CDR3, the DNA is TGTGCCAGCAGCCAGAGCTCCTACGAGCAGTACTTC. Using reference TRBV5-6 and TRBJ2-7 for the parts outside the CDR3, the full variable domain is DAGVTQSPTHLIKTRGQQVTLRCSPKSGHDTVSWYQQALGQGPQFIFQYYEEEERQRGNFPDRFSGHQFPNYSSELNVNALLLGDSALYLCASSQSSYEQYFGPGTRLTVT.